The present entry profiles one T cell receptor beta chain with its context. This sample was included in a study of OX40 agonist ivuxolimab in advanced cancers. Measured with immunoSEQ multiplex PCR; TCRdb has only the in-frame clones, and not every one. The data show tens of thousands of clones, with roughly 93% seen just once and approximately 0.3% held by the top ten. From germline, CDR1 is SGHAT and CDR2 FQNNGV. V trimming: 6 bases; J trimming: 4 bases; junction bases outside the gene matches: 3. This CDR3 is 14 amino acids long. The receptor's source is an adult with an advanced solid tumor such as melanoma, head and neck, liver or kidney cancer. V and J are TRBV11-2 and TRBJ2-2; TRBD2 matches 9 bases. This specimen consisted of CD4+ or CD8+ T cells sorted from blood, obtained in a trial of the OX40 agonist ivuxolimab. The CDR3 DNA follows: TGTGCCAGCAGAGTAGCGGGAGTCACCGGGGAGCTGTTTTTT. Residues: CASRVAGVTGELFF.